At least ten counts were recorded for the clone carrying this T cell receptor beta chain. The target antigen is unknown. The sample originates from a study of neurological immune-mediated disorders. Study-wide results and caveats: The greatest TCR clonal expansion occurred in HTLV-1-associated myelopathy and the least in multiple sclerosis, which fell below healthy controls.

5'RACE with 10-nucleotide random UMIs generated the cDNA. TCRdb used MiXCR to reprocess the 5' RACE reads, holding one entry per CDR3 protein. The table lists about 38,000 distinct CDR3 sequences, nearly 5% of them singletons. CDR1 is DFQATT, CDR2 SNEGSKA, per germline (reference sequence). With 3 bases removed from V and 0 bases from J, the gap between germline ends came to 12 bases. The CDR3 sequence is 15 residues long. Sorted libraries used approximately 980,000 CD4+ or CD8+ T cells. The source is a man aged 18 to 29 in good health. J is TRBJ2-1 and V is TRBV20-1, with D possibly TRBD1 on 6 matching bases. The sample taken for sequencing was CD4+ T cells from blood. As DNA, the CDR3 is TGCAGTGCTAGCTCCAGGGGATACTCCTACAATGAGCAGTTCTTC. Translating gives CSASSRGYSYNEQFF.